This T cell receptor (beta chain) was retrieved from a study of PD-1 blockade in mismatch repair-deficient tumors. Study-level information: Patients had 12 to 13 mismatch repair-deficient cancer types and were previously treated and progressing. Findings and limits, study-wide: After pembrolizumab, tumor-resident clones rose rapidly, then generally contracted before radiologic responses.

PCR or immunohistochemistry showed mismatch repair deficiency in every enrolled patient. Germline V gene lookup returns CDR1 PRHDT and CDR2 FYEKMQ (reference sequence). V shed 5 bases and J shed 5 bases, with 10 bases lying between them. This CDR3 has 13 amino acids. Sequencing was performed with immunoSEQ multiplex PCR; in TCRdb, only in-frame clones are kept and a portion is missing. The data hold 40,000 to 60,000 clones, with around 82% observed a single time. In the case of this clone: Its antigen remains unknown.

The V call is TRBV13, the J call TRBJ1-5; D possibly corresponds to TRBD1 (5 bases). The specimen was peripheral blood, collected 4 weeks after starting pembrolizumab. This clonotype was sampled from an adult with mismatch repair-deficient cancer. CDR3 DNA sequence: TGTGCCAGCAGCGCGGGGACGGATCAGCCCCAGCATTTT. The encoded protein is CASSAGTDQPQHF. The entire variable domain, with the rest obtained from reference TRBV13 and TRBJ1-5, is as follows: AAGVIQSPRHLIKEKRETATLKCYPIPRHDTVYWYQQGPGQDPQFLISFYEKMQSDKGSIPDRFSAQQFSDYHSELNMSSLELGDSALYFCASSAGTDQPQHFGDGTRLSIL.